What follows are 5 T cell receptor beta chains derived from one specimen sequenced in a study of T cell repertoires in cytomegalovirus infection. TCRdb analysed the reads with MiXCR anew, one entry per CDR3 protein. The sample records about 310,000 distinct CDR3 sequences, roughly 25% being singletons. These receptors lack a known antigen. The specimen was cultured PBMCs, collected from culture after CMV antigen stimulation. The receptor source for this set is a human donor in good health (CMV status not recorded). Some clones in this sample may be carry-over from other donors' samples.

This clonotype has a handful of counts. The V and J genes are TRBV12-3 or TRBV12-4 and TRBJ2-4; perhaps TRBD1 as D (6 bases). The CDR3 extends over 13 amino acids. Trimming left V 6 bases short and J 6 bases short, with 12 bases between. DNA of the CDR3: TGTGCCAGCAGAAAGGACAGCTTAAACATTCAGTACTTC. Protein sequence: CASRKDSLNIQYF.

The J gene is TRBJ2-1, the V gene TRBV6-4; 9 bases are shared with TRBD2. The germline CDR1 and CDR2 sequences are MRHNA and SNTAGT. CDR3 length: 15 residues. V gave up 1 base and J gave up 5 bases; unmatched junction bases: 3. CDR3 sequence reads: CASSDLAGANNEQFF. In nucleotides, the CDR3 is TGTGCCAGCAGTGACTTAGCGGGAGCGAACAATGAGCAGTTCTTC.

This clonotype was detected a few times. The chain employs TRBV7-9 and TRBJ1-4; D is uncertain. Trimming removed 6 bases at V and 8 bases at J, with 13 bases between. The CDR3 runs to 13 residues. Germline lookup yields CDR1 SEHNR and CDR2 FQNEAQ (reference sequence). In DNA, the CDR3 is TGTGCCAGCAGACCACAGATTTCGGAAAAACTGTTTTTT. Protein: CASRPQISEKLFF.

The chain employs TRBV4-1 and TRBJ2-3; 8 nucleotides line up with TRBD1. The V gene's germline CDR1 is MGHRA and CDR2 YSYEKL. The length of the CDR3 is 16 residues. Unmatched junction bases numbered 6, after V lost 0 bases and J lost 4 bases. CDR3 coding DNA: TGCGCCAGCAGCCAAGATTGGGGACAGGCGGCAGATACGCAGTATTTT. This sequence encodes CASSQDWGQAADTQYF.

CDR3 residues: CATSDSTGGYTF. CDR3 sequence (DNA): TGTGCCACCAGTGACTCGACAGGTGGCTACACCTTC. The genes are TRBV24-1 and TRBJ1-2; possible D gene TRBD1, 6 bases. Germline values: CDR1 KGHDR, CDR2 SFDVKD. CDR3 size: 12 residues. The V end lost 4 bases, the J end lost 7 bases, and 9 bases lay between the germline ends.